These 13 T cell receptor beta chains were all obtained from the same sample, sequenced in a study of blood T cell repertoires in COVID-19. Assay used: immunoSEQ multiplex PCR; TCRdb lists only in-frame clones, some missing. The sample lists 310,000 or so clones, around 90% occurring once. The source material was peripheral blood. Receptor source: a man in his 70s with acute or convalescent COVID-19.

V gene TRBV6-2 or TRBV6-3 combines with J gene TRBJ1-2; 10 positions agree with TRBD1. J gave up 3 bases and V 0 bases, and 4 bases lay outside the gene matches. Germline V gene data show CDR1 as MNHEY and CDR2 as SVGEGT. The CDR3 consists of 16 residues. The CDR3 reads CASSYSKTGGHYGYTF. Written as DNA, the CDR3 is TGTGCCAGCAGTTACTCGAAGACAGGGGGCCACTATGGCTACACCTTC.

The chain couples TRBV24-1 to TRBJ1-4; TRBD1 matches 7 bases. Per germline, CDR1 KGHDR and CDR2 SFDVKD. The V gene end was trimmed by 7 bases and the J gene end by 10 bases; junction bases not matched to a gene: 11. CDR3 length: 14 residues. The CDR3 sequence: CATSSEGAGGKLFF. The CDR3 DNA is TGTGCCACCAGCTCCGAGGGGGCCGGCGGAAAACTGTTTTTT.

V gene TRBV7-2 combines with J gene TRBJ1-1, with 7 nucleotides matching TRBD1. CDR1 and CDR2 (germline): SGHTA, FQGNSA. Trimming at V came to 5 bases and at J to 4 bases, leaving 7 bases not matched to a gene. The CDR3 sequence is 14 residues long. For the CDR3, the DNA is TGTGCCAGCAGCGCACGACAGGGAGGCACTGAAGCTTTCTTT. As protein: CASSARQGGTEAFF.

The V gene is TRBV5-8, the J gene TRBJ1-5, with a tentative D call TRBD1 (5 bases). The germline CDR1 and CDR2 sequences are SGHTS and YDEGEE. This CDR3 spans 14 amino acids. V dropped 0 bases and J dropped 5 bases, with 9 bases sitting between them. The CDR3 DNA sequence: TGTGCCAGCAGCTTGGGCAGGGCAGATCAGCCCCAGCATTTT. This gives the protein CASSLGRADQPQHF.

The chain couples TRBV7-9 to TRBJ1-2; no definite D call. Trimming pared 4 bases from V and 13 bases from J, leaving 16 bases between. Germline CDR1 SEHNR, CDR2 FQNEAQ (reference sequence). The CDR3 is 12 amino acids. CDR3 loop: CASSSRVRAGTF. The DNA of the CDR3 is TGTGCCAGCAGCTCCCGGGTGAGGGCTGGCACCTTC.

The chain combines TRBV12-3 or TRBV12-4 with TRBJ1-2; 11 bases fit TRBD1. J gave up 10 bases and V 4 bases, and 5 bases lay outside the gene matches. The CDR3 totals 13 residues. The CDR3 is CASSWDRGFPYTF. The CDR3 DNA reads as TGTGCCAGCAGTTGGGACAGGGGGTTTCCCTACACCTTC.

The V gene is TRBV3-1 (or the pseudogene TRBV3-2), the J gene TRBJ2-2, with TRBD1 identical over 7 bases. J gave up 2 bases and V 4 bases, and 4 bases lay outside the gene matches. The length of the CDR3 is 15 residues. The germline V gene has CDR1 LGHDT and CDR2 YNNKEL (reference sequence). The CDR3, as DNA: TGTGCCAGCAGCCCCCGGACAGGAAACACCGGGGAGCTGTTTTTT. It codes for CASSPRTGNTGELFF.

The chain couples TRBV5-4 to TRBJ1-6; 7 nucleotides agree with TRBD1. The CDR3 sequence is 17 residues long. Germline CDR1 is SGHNT and CDR2 is YYREEE (reference sequence). The V gene end was trimmed by 2 bases and the J gene end by 2 bases; junction bases not matched to a gene: 7. In DNA, the CDR3 is TGTGCCAGCAGCTTAAGCGCAGGGGGGACCTATAATTCACCCCTCCACTTT. Translating gives CASSLSAGGTYNSPLHF.

This clone was found a few times. The rearrangement links TRBV7-2 to TRBJ1-5; tentatively, D is TRBD1 (6 bases). Trimming removed 4 bases at V and 3 bases at J, with 10 bases between. Germline assignment: CDR1 SGHTA and CDR2 FQGNSA. The CDR3 is 14 residues long. CDR3 in amino acids: CASSSQGFNQPQHF. CDR3 bases: TGTGCCAGCAGCTCACAGGGATTCAATCAGCCCCAGCATTTT.

The V gene is TRBV7-2, the J gene TRBJ1-4; 9 bases agree with TRBD1. CDR1 and CDR2 (germline): SGHTA, FQGNSA. This CDR3 is built from 14 residues. V dropped 5 bases and J dropped 7; count of bases not matched to a gene: 5. In DNA form, the CDR3 reads TGTGCCAGCAGCGCTCGGACAGGGGCTGAAAAACTGTTTTTT. It translates to CASSARTGAEKLFF.

This chain joins TRBV7-8 and TRBJ2-3, with 7 bases matching TRBD1. The germline CDR1 and CDR2 sequences are SGHVS and FQNEAQ. The J segment lost 0 bases and the V segment lost 6 bases, leaving 6 bases of the junction unmatched. The CDR3 length is 15 residues. DNA for the CDR3: TGTGCCAGCAGGCCAAACAGGGGTAGCACAGATACGCAGTATTTT. Protein product: CASRPNRGSTDTQYF.

The V call is TRBV28, the J call TRBJ1-5, with a possible D match to TRBD1 (5 bases). Trimming removed 7 bases at V and 2 bases at J, with 18 bases between. Germline CDR1 and CDR2: MDHEN and SYDVKM. This CDR3 spans 16 amino acids. CDR3 region: CASMASTVSGNQPQHF. The CDR3 DNA sequence: TGTGCCAGCATGGCCTCGACAGTCTCCGGCAATCAGCCCCAGCATTTT. The full variable domain, rest sourced from reference TRBV28 and TRBJ1-5, is DVKVTQSSRYLVKRTGEKVFLECVQDMDHENMFWYRQDPGLGLRLIYFSYDVKMKEKGDIPEGYSVSREKKERFSLILESASTNQTSMYLCASMASTVSGNQPQHFGDGTRLSIL.

This clone has only a few counts. V is TRBV5-1 and J is TRBJ2-2, with D tentatively TRBD1 (6 bases). The CDR3 contains 15 residues. Germline V gene lookup returns CDR1 SGHRS and CDR2 YFSETQ. With 0 bases removed from V and 5 bases from J, the gap between germline ends came to 11 bases. In DNA, the CDR3 is TGCGCCAGCAGCTTGGCCGTCAGGGGTACCGGGGAGCTGTTTTTT. The encoded protein is CASSLAVRGTGELFF. Looking up the rest from reference TRBV5-1 and TRBJ2-2 gives the full variable domain: KAGVTQTPRYLIKTRGQQVTLSCSPISGHRSVSWYQQTPGQGLQFLFEYFSETQRNKGNFPGRFSGRQFSNSRSEMNVSTLELGDSALYLCASSLAVRGTGELFFGEGSRLTVL.